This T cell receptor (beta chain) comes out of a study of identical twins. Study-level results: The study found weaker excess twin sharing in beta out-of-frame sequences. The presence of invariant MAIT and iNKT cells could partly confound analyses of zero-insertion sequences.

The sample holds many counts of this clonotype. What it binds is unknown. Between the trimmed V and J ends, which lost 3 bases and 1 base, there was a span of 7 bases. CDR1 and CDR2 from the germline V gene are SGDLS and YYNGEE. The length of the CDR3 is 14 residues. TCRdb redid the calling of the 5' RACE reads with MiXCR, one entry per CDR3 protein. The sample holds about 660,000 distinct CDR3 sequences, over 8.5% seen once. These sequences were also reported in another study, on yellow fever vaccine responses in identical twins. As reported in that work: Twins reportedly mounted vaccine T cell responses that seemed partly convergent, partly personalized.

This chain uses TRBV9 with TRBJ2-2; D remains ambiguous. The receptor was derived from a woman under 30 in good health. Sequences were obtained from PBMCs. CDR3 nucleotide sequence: TGTGCCAGCAGCGGTCGTTTGAACACCGGGGAGCTGTTTTTT. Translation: CASSGRLNTGELFF.